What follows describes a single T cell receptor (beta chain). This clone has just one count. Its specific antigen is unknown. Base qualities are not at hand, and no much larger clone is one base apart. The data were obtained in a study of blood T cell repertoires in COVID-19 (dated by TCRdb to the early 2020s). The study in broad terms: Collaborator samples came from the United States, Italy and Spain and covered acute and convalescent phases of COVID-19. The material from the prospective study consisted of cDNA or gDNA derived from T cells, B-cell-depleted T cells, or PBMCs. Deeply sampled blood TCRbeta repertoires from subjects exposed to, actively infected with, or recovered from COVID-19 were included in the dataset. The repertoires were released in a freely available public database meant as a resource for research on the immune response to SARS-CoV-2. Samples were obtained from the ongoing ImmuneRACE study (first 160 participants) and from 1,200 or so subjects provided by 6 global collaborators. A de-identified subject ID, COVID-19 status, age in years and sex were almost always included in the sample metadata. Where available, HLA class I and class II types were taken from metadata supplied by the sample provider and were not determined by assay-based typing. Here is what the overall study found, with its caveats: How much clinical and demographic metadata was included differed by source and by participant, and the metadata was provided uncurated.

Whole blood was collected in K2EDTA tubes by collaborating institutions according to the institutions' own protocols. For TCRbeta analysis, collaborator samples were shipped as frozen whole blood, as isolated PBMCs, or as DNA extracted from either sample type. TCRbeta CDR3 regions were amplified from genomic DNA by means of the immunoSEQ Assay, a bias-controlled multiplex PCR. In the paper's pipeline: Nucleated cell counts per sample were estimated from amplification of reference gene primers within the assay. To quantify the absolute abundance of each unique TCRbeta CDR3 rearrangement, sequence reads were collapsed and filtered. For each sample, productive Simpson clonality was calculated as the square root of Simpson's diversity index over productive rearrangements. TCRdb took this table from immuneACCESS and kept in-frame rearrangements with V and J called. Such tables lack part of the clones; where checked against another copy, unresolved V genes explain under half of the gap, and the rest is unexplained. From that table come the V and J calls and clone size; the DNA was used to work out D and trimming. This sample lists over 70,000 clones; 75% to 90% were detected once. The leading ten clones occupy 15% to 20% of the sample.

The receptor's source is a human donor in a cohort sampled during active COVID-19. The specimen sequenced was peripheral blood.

The encoded CDR3 is CASSNQGGNSPLHF. The nucleotide sequence is TGTGCCAGCAGTAACCAGGGAGGAAATTCACCCCTCCACTTT. Here the chain combines TRBV9 and TRBJ1-6; the D gene is possibly TRBD1, with 5 bases matching. Including the terminal cysteine and phenylalanine, the CDR3 comprises 14 residues. The read is trimmed to its CDR3 DNA, 42 bases read in frame from base 1. Trimming removed 5 bases from V and 7 bases from J, leaving 13 bases between the germline ends. From a lookup of the germline V gene, CDR1 and CDR2 are SGDLS and YYNGEE.